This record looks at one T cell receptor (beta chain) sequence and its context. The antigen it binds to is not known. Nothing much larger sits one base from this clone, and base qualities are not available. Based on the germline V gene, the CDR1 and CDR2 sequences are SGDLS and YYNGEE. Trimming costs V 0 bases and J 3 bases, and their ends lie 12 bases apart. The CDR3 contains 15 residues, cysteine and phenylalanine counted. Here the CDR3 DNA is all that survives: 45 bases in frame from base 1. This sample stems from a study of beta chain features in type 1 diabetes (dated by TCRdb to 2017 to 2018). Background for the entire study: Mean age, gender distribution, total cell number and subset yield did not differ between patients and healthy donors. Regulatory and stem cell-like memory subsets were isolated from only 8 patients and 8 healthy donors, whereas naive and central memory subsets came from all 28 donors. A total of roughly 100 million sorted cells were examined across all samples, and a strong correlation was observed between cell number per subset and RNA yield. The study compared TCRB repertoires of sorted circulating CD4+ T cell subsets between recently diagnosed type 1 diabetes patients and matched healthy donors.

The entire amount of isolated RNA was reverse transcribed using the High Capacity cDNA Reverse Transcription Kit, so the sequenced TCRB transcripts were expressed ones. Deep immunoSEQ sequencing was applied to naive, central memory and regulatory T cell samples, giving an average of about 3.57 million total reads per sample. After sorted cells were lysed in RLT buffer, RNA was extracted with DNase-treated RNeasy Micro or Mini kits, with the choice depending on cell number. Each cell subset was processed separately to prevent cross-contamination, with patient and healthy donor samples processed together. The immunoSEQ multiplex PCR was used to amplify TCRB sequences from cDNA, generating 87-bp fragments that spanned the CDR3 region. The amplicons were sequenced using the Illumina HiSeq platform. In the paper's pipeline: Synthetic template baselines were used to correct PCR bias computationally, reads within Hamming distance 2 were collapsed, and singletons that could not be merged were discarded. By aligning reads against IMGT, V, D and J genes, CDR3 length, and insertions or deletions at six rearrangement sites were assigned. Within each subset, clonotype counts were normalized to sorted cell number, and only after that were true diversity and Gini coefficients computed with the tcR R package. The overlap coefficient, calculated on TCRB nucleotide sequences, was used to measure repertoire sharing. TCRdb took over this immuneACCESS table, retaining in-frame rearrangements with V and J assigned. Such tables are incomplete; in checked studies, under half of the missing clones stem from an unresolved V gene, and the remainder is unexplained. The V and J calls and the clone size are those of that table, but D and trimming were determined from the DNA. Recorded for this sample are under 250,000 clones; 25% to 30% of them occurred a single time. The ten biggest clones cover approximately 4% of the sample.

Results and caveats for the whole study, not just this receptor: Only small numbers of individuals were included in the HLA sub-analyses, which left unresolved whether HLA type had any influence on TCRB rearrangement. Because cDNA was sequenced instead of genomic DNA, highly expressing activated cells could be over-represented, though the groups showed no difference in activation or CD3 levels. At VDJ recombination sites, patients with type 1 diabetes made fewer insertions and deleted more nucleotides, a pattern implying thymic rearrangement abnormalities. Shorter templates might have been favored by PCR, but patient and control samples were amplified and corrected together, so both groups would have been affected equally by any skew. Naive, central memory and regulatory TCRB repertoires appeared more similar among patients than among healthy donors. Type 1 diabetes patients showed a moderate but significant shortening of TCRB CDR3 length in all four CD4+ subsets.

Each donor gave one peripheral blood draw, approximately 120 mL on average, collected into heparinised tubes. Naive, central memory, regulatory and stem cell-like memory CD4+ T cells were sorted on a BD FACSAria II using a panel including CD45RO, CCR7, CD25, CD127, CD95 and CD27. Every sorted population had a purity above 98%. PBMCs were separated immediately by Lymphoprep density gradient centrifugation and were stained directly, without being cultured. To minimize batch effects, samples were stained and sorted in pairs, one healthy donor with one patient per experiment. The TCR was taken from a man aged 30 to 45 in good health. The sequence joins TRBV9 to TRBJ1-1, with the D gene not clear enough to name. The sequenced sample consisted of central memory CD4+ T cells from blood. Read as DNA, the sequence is TGTGCCAGCAGCGTAGAGGCCAACCAGTACACTGAAGCTTTCTTT. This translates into CASSVEANQYTEAFF.